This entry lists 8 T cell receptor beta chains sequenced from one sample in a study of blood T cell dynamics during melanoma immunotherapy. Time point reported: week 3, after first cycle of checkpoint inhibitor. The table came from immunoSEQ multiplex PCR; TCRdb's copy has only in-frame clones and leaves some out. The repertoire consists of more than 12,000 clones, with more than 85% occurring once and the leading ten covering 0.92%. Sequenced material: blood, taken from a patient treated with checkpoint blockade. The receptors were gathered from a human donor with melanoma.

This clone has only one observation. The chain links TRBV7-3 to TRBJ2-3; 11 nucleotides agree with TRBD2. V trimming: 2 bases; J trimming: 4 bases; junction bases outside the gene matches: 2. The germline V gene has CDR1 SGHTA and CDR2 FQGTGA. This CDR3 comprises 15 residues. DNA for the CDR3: TGTGCCAGCAGCTTACTAGCGGGAGGCCCAGATACGCAGTATTTT. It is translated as CASSLLAGGPDTQYF. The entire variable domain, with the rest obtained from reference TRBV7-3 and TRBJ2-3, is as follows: GAGVSQTPSNKVTEKGKYVELRCDPISGHTALYWYRQSLGQGPEFLIYFQGTGAADDSGLPNDRFFAVRPEGSVSTLKIQRTERGDSAVYLCASSLLAGGPDTQYFGPGTRLTVL.

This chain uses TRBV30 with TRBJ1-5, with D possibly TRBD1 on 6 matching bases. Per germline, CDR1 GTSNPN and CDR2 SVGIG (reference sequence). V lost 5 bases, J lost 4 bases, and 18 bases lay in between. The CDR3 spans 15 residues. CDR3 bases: TGTGCCTGGCGCCGCGGGGGGGGGCCAAATCAGCCCCAGCATTTT. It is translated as CAWRRGGGPNQPQHF. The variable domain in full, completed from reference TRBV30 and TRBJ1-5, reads SQTIHQWPATLVQPVGSPLSLECTVEGTSNPNLYWYRQAAGRGLQLLFYSVGIGQISSEVPQNLSASRPQDRQFILSSKKLLLSDSGFYLCAWRRGGGPNQPQHFGDGTRLSIL.

DNA for the CDR3: TGTGCCAGCAGCTTAGTCCAAAACACTGAAGCTTTCTTT. The encoded protein is CASSLVQNTEAFF. The chain joins TRBV7-9 to TRBJ1-1; no clear D gene. This CDR3 is built from 13 residues. Between the trimmed V and J ends, which lost 1 base and 2 bases, there was a span of 5 bases. The germline V gene encodes CDR1 SEHNR and CDR2 FQNEAQ (reference sequence). Full variable domain (rest looked up from reference TRBV7-9 and TRBJ1-1): DTGVSQNPRHKITKRGQNVTFRCDPISEHNRLYWYRQTLGQGPEFLTYFQNEAQLEKSRLLSDRFSAERPKGSFSTLEIQRTEQGDSAMYLCASSLVQNTEAFFGQGTRLTVV.

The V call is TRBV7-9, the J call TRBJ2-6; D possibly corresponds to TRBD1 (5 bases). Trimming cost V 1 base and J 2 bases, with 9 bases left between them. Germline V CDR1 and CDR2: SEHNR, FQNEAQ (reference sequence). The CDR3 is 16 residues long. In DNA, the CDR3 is TGTGCCAGCAGCTTAGTCCAGGGCACTGGGGCCAACGTCCTGACTTTC. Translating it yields CASSLVQGTGANVLTF.

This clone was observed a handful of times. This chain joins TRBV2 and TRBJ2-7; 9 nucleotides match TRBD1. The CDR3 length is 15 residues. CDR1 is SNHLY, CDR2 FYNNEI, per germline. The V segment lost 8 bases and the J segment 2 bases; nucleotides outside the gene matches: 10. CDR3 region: CASRGQGRETYEQYF. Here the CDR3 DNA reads TGTGCCAGCCGAGGACAGGGGAGGGAAACCTACGAGCAGTACTTC.

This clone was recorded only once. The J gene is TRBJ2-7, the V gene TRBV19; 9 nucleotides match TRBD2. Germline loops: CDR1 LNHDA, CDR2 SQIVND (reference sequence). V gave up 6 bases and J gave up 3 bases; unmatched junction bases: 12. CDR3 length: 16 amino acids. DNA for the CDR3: TGTGCCAGTAGCGAACCCAGAGGTAGCGGGAGCTACGAGCAGTACTTC. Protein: CASSEPRGSGSYEQYF.

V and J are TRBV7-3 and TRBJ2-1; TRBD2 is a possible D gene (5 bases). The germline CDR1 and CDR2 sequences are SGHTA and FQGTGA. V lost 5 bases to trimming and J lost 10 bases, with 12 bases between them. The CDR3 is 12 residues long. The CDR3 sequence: CASSQPGGEQFF. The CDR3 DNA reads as TGTGCCAGCAGCCAACCCGGCGGGGAGCAGTTCTTC.

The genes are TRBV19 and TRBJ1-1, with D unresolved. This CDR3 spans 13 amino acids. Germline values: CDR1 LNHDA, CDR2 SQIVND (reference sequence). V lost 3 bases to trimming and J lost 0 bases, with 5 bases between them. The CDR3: CASSIPMNTEAFF. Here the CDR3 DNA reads TGTGCCAGTAGTATTCCCATGAACACTGAAGCTTTCTTT.